This TCR beta chain was profiled in a study of vaccination effects on CD4 cells after COVID-19. The method was immunoSEQ multiplex PCR; TCRdb's version includes in-frame clones alone and lacks a portion of them. The sample contains tens of thousands of clones, over 50% of which appear only once. The ends were cut back, 2 bases at V and 1 base at J, with 8 bases in the middle. From germline, CDR1 is MNHEY and CDR2 SVGAGI. There are 14 residues in the CDR3. A note on this clone: No antigen is known for it.

Culturing for about 9 days preceded CD4+ T cell isolation. Absence of prior SARS-CoV-2 infection characterized the vaccine recipients, who showed negative nucleocapsid antibodies. The chain has TRBV6-5 and TRBJ1-1, with D maybe TRBD1 (5 bases). The clonotype was recovered from a human donor who received a COVID-19 vaccine. This sample comprised CD4+ T cells from PBMCs cultured without peptide, obtained before COVID-19 vaccination. The CDR3 DNA is TGTGCCAGCAGTTACACACAGGAGAACACTGAAGCTTTCTTT. Translation: CASSYTQENTEAFF.